The 3 T cell receptor beta chains given below trace back to one sample, sequenced in a study of regulatory T cells in long-lasting Graves disease. Time point of the sample: newly diagnosed GD, antithyroid drugs for less than 3 months. Extracted PBMC RNA gave rise to the TCR library. Library construction for TCR beta used iRepertoire HTBI primers and Arm-PCR of CDR3 regions. TCRdb re-derived calls from the multiplex PCR reads in MiXCR, one entry per CDR3 protein. This sample yields about 220,000 distinct CDR3 sequences, of which approximately 19% are seen a single time; around 11% belongs to the top ten. This sample was shared with a second study, whose subject was T cells in Graves' hyperthyroidism and ophthalmopathy.

The source material was peripheral blood mononuclear cells (PBMCs), sampled at new diagnosis, from a patient treated with antithyroid drugs. These TCRs come from a woman in her 30s with Graves disease.

This clonotype was found many times. The V and J genes are TRBV6-1 and TRBJ2-3, with D possibly TRBD2 on 6 matching bases. The CDR3 covers 13 residues. Trimming pared 6 bases from V and 4 bases from J, leaving 11 bases between. Per the germline V gene, CDR1 is MNHNS and CDR2 is SASEGT. The CDR3 coding sequence is TGTGCCAGCAGGCGGGATCTCTCAGATACGCAGTATTTT. Residues: CASRRDLSDTQYF.

CDR3 residues: CASSQDSGGEQYF. In DNA, the CDR3 is TGCGCCAGCAGCCAAGATTCGGGGGGCGAGCAGTACTTC. V usage is TRBV4-1 and J usage is TRBJ2-7; TRBD2 matches at 7 bases. V trimming: 0 bases; J trimming: 6 bases; junction bases outside the gene matches: 2. The CDR3 has 13 amino acids. The germline V gene encodes CDR1 MGHRA and CDR2 YSYEKL.

This clonotype has ten or more counts. The chain couples TRBV28 to TRBJ1-2; 7 positions match TRBD1. This CDR3 has 13 residues. CDR1 is MDHEN and CDR2 is SYDVKM in the germline V gene. V shed 5 bases, J shed 8 bases, and the junction held 8 bases outside the gene matches. The CDR3 reads CASSRTGPGGYTF. DNA for the CDR3: TGTGCCAGCAGTCGGACAGGTCCGGGAGGCTACACCTTC.